Given below is one T cell receptor (beta chain) in context. Its matching antigen is unknown. V was clipped by 11 bases and J by 2 bases; unmatched bases: 7. This CDR3 has 14 residues. Germline V CDR1 and CDR2: ENHRY, SYGVKD. The sample comes from a study of T cell responses to AZD1222 COVID-19 vaccine. Notes on the study in general: Clonal diversity was possibly underestimated, and the donors were mostly white British, with more females. In the spike-specific TCR repertoire, nearly half reportedly target unmutated variant regions. Baseline testing showed seropositivity in only six AZD1222 recipients.

Produced via immunoSEQ multiplex PCR; TCRdb's table is partial and in-frame only. Of fewer than 150,000 clones in the sample, more than 70% were seen once. This specimen was peripheral blood, taken 28 days after the second AZD1222 dose. The origin of this receptor is an adult who received the AZD1222 COVID-19 vaccine. V and J are TRBV10-3 and TRBJ2-3, with 10 nucleotides matching TRBD1. For the CDR3, the DNA is TGTGCCTCAGCCGGGACAGGGGACACAGATACGCAGTATTTT. Translation gives CASAGTGDTDTQYF.